This entry concerns a single T cell receptor beta chain. The sample originates from a study of shared clonotypes between healthy human individuals. This table comes from immunoSEQ multiplex PCR, and its TCRdb copy is limited to in-frame clones, with some not included. The repertoire includes a few hundred thousand clones, about 69% of them detected once, and roughly 10% sits in the top ten. The sample was memory CD4+ T cells sorted from blood. Indicated subset: CD45RA-negative fraction. The receptor comes from a man aged 25 to 40 in good health.

The CDR3 DNA reads TGTGCCAGCAGCCCCCGAGGTTACTCCTACAATGAGCAGTTCTTC. This gives the protein CASSPRGYSYNEQFF. The chain recombines TRBV11-3 with TRBJ2-1; D gene uncertain. CDR3 length equals 15 residues. Germline CDR1 and CDR2: SGHNT and YENEEA. V was clipped by 5 bases and J by 0 bases, with 11 bases between them. Complete variable domain (other parts from reference TRBV11-3 and TRBJ2-1): EAGVVQSPRYKIIEKKQPVAFWCNPISGHNTLYWYLQNLGQGPELLIRYENEEAVDDSQLPKDRFSAERLKGVDSTLKIQPAELGDSAVYLCASSPRGYSYNEQFFGPGTRLTVL.